This TCR beta chain was captured in a study of a mutant IDH1 vaccine in newly diagnosed glioma. On the study more broadly: Patients had received radiotherapy, temozolomide, or both previously, most receiving both. Visit timing is recorded as week 35 for V12 and week 47 for V13.

CDR1 and CDR2 from the germline V gene are SGHRS and YFSETQ. CDR3 length: 14 amino acids. V lost 4 bases to trimming and J lost 2 bases, with 12 bases between them. In regard to this clone: Its antigen is not known.

Sequencing was performed with immunoSEQ multiplex PCR; in TCRdb, only in-frame clones are kept and a portion is missing. The sample includes about 56,000 clones, 80% to 90% of them seen just once. The time point: week 35, safety follow-up. Vaccine doses each comprised 300 ug of mutant IDH1 20-mer peptide, with topical imiquimod. New WHO grade 3 or 4 astrocytomas that were IDH1-mutant and ATRX-lost occurred in the donors. The TCR was taken from a man aged 35-49 years with glioma. The chain carries TRBV5-1 and TRBJ1-1; the D gene is possibly TRBD1 (5 bases). Sequencing was performed on PBMCs, taken from a glioma patient whose treatment included an IDH1 peptide vaccine. The CDR3 DNA reads TGCGCCAGCAGCCCGGGGGAGGCCAACACTGAAGCTTTCTTT. Translated: CASSPGEANTEAFF.